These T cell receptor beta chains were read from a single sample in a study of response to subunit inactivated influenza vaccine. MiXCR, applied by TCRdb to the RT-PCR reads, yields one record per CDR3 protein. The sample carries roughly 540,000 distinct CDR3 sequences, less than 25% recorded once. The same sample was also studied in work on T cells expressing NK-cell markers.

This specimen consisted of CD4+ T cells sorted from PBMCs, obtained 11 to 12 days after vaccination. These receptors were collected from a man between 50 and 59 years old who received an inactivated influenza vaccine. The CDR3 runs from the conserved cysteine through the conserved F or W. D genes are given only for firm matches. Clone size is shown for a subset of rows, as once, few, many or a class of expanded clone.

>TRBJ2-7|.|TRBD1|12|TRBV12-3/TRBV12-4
CASSFDRGDQYF
TGTGCCAGCAGTTTCGACAGGGGCGACCAGTACTTC
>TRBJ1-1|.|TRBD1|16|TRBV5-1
CASSFSPTGWNTEAFF
TGCGCCAGCAGCTTTTCCCCGACAGGGTGGAACACTGAAGCTTTCTTT
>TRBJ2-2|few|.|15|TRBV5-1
CASSLMRGNTGELFF
TGCGCCAGCAGCTTAATGAGGGGCAACACCGGGGAGCTGTTTTTT
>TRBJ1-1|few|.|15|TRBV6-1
CASIDRGGGNTEAFF
TGTGCCAGCATCGACCGGGGGGGAGGGAACACTGAAGCTTTCTTT
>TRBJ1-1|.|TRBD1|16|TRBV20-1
CSAAAGTGPVGTEAFF
TGCAGTGCTGCGGCGGGGACAGGCCCTGTTGGCACTGAAGCTTTCTTT
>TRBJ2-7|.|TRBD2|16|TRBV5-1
CASSPRLAQFSYEQYF
TGCGCCAGCAGCCCACGACTAGCGCAATTCTCCTACGAGCAGTACTTC
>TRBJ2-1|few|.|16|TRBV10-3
CAISESYQRSGNEQFF
TGTGCCATCAGTGAGTCGTACCAGCGTTCGGGCAATGAGCAGTTCTTC
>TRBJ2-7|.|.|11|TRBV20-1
CSASGSYEQYF
TGCAGTGCTAGCGGCAGCTACGAGCAGTACTTC
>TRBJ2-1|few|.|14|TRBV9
CASSPRPGSNEQFF
TGTGCCAGCAGCCCTAGACCAGGGTCCAATGAGCAGTTCTTC
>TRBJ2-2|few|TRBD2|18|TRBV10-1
CASSESRTSGSSGGELFF
TGCGCCAGCAGTGAGTCCAGGACTAGCGGGAGTAGCGGCGGGGAGCTGTTTTTT
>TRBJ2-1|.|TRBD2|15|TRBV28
CASSPGGSQGNEQFF
TGTGCCAGCAGCCCTGGCGGGAGCCAGGGTAATGAGCAGTTCTTC
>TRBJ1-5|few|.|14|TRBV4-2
CASSQDSPDQPQHF
TGTGCCAGCAGCCAAGATAGTCCGGATCAGCCCCAGCATTTT
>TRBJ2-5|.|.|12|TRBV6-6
CASRGTGETQYF
TGTGCCAGCAGAGGGACTGGGGAGACCCAGTACTTC
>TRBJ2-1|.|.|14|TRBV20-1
CSARDWVSYNEQFF
TGCAGTGCTAGAGATTGGGTATCATACAATGAGCAGTTCTTC
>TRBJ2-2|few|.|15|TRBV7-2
CASSLVAGNTGELFF
TGTGCCAGCAGCTTAGTTGCAGGGAACACCGGGGAGCTGTTTTTT
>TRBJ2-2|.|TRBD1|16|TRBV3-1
CASSEAGTANTGELFF
TGTGCCAGCAGCGAAGCCGGGACAGCGAACACCGGGGAGCTGTTTTTT
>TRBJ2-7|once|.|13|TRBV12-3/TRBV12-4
CASSMAVRDEQYF
TGTGCCAGCAGTATGGCGGTTCGGGACGAGCAGTACTTC
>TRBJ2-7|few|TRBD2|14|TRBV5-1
CASSGGLVGHEQYF
TGCGCCAGCAGCGGGGGACTAGTCGGCCACGAGCAGTACTTC
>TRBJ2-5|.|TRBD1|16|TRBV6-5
CASSYGTGRRFEAQYF
TGTGCCAGCAGTTACGGGACAGGGAGGAGATTCGAGGCCCAGTACTTC
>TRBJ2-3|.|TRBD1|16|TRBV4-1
CASSQATGTGTDTQYF
TGCGCCAGCAGCCAAGCCACCGGGACAGGCACAGATACGCAGTATTTT
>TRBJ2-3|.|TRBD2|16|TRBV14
CASSQDHLAGGDTQYF
TGTGCCAGCAGCCAAGATCACCTAGCGGGAGGAGATACGCAGTATTTT
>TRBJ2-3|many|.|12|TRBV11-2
CASSQNTDTQYF
TGTGCCAGCAGCCAAAACACAGATACGCAGTATTTT
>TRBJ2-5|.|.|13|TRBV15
CATSPRLLETQYF
TGTGCCACCAGCCCCCGGCTCTTGGAGACCCAGTACTTC
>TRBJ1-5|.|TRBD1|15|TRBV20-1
CSARGGTEKNQPQHF
TGCAGTGCTAGAGGAGGGACAGAGAAAAATCAGCCCCAGCATTTT
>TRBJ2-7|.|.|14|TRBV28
CASSAQGFPYEQYF
TGTGCCAGCAGTGCCCAGGGGTTTCCTTACGAGCAGTACTTC
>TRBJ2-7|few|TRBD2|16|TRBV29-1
CSVLGLTSGSAYEQYF
TGCAGCGTTTTAGGCCTTACTAGCGGGAGTGCCTACGAGCAGTACTTC
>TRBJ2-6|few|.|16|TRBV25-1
CASSEYEGAGANVLTF
TGTGCCAGCAGTGAATATGAAGGGGCTGGGGCCAACGTCCTGACTTTC
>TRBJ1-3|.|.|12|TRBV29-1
CSVEDPGNTIYF
TGCAGCGTTGAAGATCCCGGAAACACCATATATTTT
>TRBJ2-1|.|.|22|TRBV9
CASSVTTGTGKHGTSLYNEQFF
TGTGCCAGCAGCGTGACAACCGGGACAGGGAAACACGGGACTAGCCTCTACAATGAGCAGTTCTTC
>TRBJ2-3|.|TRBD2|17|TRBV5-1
CASSSGLTSGRTDTQYF
TGCGCCAGCAGCTCAGGCTTAACTAGCGGGAGAACAGATACGCAGTATTTT
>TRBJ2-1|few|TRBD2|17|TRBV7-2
CASSFRLAGDTYNEQFF
TGTGCCAGCAGCTTCCGATTAGCGGGAGACACCTACAATGAGCAGTTCTTC
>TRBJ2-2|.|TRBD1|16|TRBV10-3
CAISMGQWTNTGELFF
TGTGCCATCAGTATGGGACAGTGGACGAACACCGGGGAGCTGTTTTTT
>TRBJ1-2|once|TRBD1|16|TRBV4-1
CASSKRTGYPNYGYTF
TGCGCCAGCAGCAAACGGACAGGGTACCCTAACTATGGCTACACCTTC
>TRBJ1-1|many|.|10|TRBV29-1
CSVDQGTAFF
TGCAGCGTTGATCAGGGGACAGCTTTCTTT
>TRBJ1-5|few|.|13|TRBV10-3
CAISEPGEQPQHF
TGTGCCATCAGTGAGCCAGGGGAGCAGCCCCAGCATTTT
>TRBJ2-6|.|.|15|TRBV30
CAWRQRNSGANVLTF
TGTGCCTGGCGACAGAGGAACTCTGGGGCCAACGTCCTGACTTTC
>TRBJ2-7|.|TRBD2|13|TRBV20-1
CSATASGAGEQYF
TGCAGTGCTACGGCTAGCGGAGCTGGGGAGCAGTACTTC
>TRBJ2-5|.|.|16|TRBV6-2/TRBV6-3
CASSYSFAEIQETQYF
TGTGCCAGCAGTTACTCGTTCGCGGAGATTCAAGAGACCCAGTACTTC
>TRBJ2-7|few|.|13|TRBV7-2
CASSLMGPGEQYF
TGTGCCAGCAGCTTAATGGGGCCGGGGGAGCAGTACTTC
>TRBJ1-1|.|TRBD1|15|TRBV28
CASSASGQGTAEAFF
TGTGCCAGCAGTGCCTCCGGACAGGGCACGGCTGAAGCTTTCTTT
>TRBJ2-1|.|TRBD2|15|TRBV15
CATSRDPSGYNEQFF
TGTGCCACCAGCAGAGATCCTAGCGGATACAATGAGCAGTTCTTC
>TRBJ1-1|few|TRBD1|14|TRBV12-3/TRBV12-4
CASSIIRGFGEAFF
TGTGCCAGCAGTATCATCAGGGGGTTTGGTGAAGCTTTCTTT
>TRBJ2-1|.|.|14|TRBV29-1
CSVGDIITGNEQFF
TGCAGCGTGGGAGACATCATAACCGGCAATGAGCAGTTCTTC
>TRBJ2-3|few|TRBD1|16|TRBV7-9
CASSPVGTGGTDTQYF
TGTGCCAGCAGCCCAGTCGGGACAGGGGGCACAGATACGCAGTATTTT
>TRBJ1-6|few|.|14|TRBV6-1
CATQWRFNHSPLHF
TGTGCCACCCAGTGGAGGTTCAATCATTCACCCCTCCACTTT
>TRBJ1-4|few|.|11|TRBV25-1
CASSDFEKLFF
TGTGCCAGCAGTGACTTTGAAAAACTGTTTTTT
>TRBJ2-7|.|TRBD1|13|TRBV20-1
CSAQGQVSYEQYF
TGCAGTGCTCAGGGACAGGTCTCCTACGAGCAGTACTTC
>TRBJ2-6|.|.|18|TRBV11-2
CASSLVFLTGTRANVLTF
TGTGCCAGCAGCTTAGTGTTCCTTACAGGGACACGGGCCAACGTCCTGACTTTC
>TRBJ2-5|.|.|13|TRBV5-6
CASSLARAETQYF
TGTGCCAGCAGCTTGGCCAGGGCGGAGACCCAGTACTTC
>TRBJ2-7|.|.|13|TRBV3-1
CASSQRTEGEQYF
TGTGCCAGCAGCCAAAGGACGGAGGGCGAGCAGTACTTC
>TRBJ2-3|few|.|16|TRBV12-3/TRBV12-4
CASSFAAGGSTDTQYF
TGTGCCAGCAGTTTCGCGGCAGGCGGAAGCACAGATACGCAGTATTTT
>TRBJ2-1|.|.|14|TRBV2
CASRGGKLYNEQFF
TGTGCCAGCAGAGGGGGGAAGCTCTACAATGAGCAGTTCTTC
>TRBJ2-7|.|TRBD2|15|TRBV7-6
CASSNRLAGDYEQYF
TGTGCCAGCAGCAACCGACTAGCGGGGGACTACGAGCAGTACTTC
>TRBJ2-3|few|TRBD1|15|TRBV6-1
CASRAGTGSTDTQYF
TGTGCCAGCAGAGCCGGGACAGGAAGCACAGATACGCAGTATTTT
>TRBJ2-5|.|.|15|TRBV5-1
CASSFGAYGQETQYF
TGCGCCAGCAGCTTCGGGGCGTATGGACAAGAGACCCAGTACTTC